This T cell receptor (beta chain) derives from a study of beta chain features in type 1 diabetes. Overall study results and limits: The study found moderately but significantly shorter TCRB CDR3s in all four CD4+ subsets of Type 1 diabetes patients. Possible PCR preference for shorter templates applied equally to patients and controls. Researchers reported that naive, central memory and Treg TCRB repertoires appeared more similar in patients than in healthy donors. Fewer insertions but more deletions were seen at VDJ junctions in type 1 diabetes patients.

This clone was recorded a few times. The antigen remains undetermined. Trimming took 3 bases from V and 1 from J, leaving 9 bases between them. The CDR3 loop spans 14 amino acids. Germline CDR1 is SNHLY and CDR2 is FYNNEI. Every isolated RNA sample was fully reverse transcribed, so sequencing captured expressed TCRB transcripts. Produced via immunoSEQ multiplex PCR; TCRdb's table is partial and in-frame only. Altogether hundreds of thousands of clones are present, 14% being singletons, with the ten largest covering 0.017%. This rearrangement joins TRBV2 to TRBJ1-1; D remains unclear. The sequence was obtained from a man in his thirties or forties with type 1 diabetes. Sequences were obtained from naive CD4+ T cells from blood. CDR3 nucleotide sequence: TGTGCCAGCAGTGAGATGGGCTCGAACACTGAAGCTTTCTTT. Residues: CASSEMGSNTEAFF.